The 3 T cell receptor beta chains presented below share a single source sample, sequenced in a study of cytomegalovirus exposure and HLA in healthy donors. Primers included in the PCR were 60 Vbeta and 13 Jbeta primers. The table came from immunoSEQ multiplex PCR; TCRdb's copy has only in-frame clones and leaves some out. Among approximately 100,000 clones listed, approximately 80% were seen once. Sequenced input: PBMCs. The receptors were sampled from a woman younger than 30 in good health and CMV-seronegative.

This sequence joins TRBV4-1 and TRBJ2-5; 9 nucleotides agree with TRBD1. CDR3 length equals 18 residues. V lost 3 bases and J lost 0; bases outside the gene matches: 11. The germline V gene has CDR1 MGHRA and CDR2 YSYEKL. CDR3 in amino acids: CASSHPQPGTGYQETQYF. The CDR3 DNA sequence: TGCGCCAGCAGCCACCCACAACCCGGGACAGGGTACCAAGAGACCCAGTACTTC.

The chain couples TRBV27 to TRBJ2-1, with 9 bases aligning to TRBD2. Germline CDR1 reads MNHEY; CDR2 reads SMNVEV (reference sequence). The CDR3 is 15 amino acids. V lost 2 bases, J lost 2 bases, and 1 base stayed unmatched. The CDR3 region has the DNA TGTGCCAGCAGTTTAGGGACTAGCCCCTACAATGAGCAGTTCTTC. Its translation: CASSLGTSPYNEQFF.

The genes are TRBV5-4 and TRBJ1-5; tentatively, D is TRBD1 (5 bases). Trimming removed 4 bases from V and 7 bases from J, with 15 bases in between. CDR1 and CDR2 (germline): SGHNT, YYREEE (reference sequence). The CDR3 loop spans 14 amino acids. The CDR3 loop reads CASSVSGGWQPQHF. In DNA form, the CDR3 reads TGTGCCAGCAGCGTCTCGGGGGGTTGGCAGCCCCAGCATTTT.